This TCR beta chain was profiled in a study of shared clonotypes between healthy human individuals (dated by TCRdb to about 2020). The study in broad terms: The cohort included three men and a couple of women between 18 and 49 years of age. To estimate repertoire size and how much clonotypes are shared between individuals, the study performed deep sequencing of blood TCR repertoires from roughly five healthy adults. For each donor, three plates each were used for CD4 naive and CD4 memory, two plates were used for CD8 naive, and one plate was used for CD8 memory. Between about 0.94 and 8.9 billion PBMCs per donor were obtained by leukapheresis. Libraries were prepared and TCR repertoires were sequenced by different laboratories using diverse techniques, in order to increase sequencing depth and limit assay-specific biases. Study-level results and caveats: The small number of donors limited the genetic and exposure-history diversity represented. Sampling was restricted to blood, and TCR repertoires in tissues likely differ from the TCR repertoires found in blood. Estimated clonotype richness was generally larger for naive than for memory subsets. Pairwise subsampling indicated that sequencing depth was expected to affect the degree of clonotype sharing among donors. Compared with non-shared clonotypes, the clonotypes found in all four sorted-subset donors had higher generation probabilities. Incomplete sequencing was indicated by rarefaction of sorted-subset datasets, despite the large sequencing depth. Across a handful of donors, around 5.4% of naive CD4, around 3.3% of naive CD8, under 2.5% of memory CD4, and around 0.4% of memory CD8 clonotypes were shared.

The cysteine opens and the phenylalanine closes a CDR3 of 16 amino acids. The retained sequence is limited to the CDR3, 48 bases, with the frame set at the first base. From a lookup of the germline V gene (reference sequence), CDR1 and CDR2 are SGHNT and YYREEE. V lost 4 bases and J lost 7 bases, and the count of bases not matched to a germline gene is 17. Using the deep immunoSEQ assay, multiplex PCR amplified TCR CDR3 regions from genomic DNA. Extracted genomic DNA from each cell subset was spread evenly across all wells of several immunoSEQ 96-well plates, with each plate serving as a replicate. For sorted subsets, each replicate PCR was loaded with 150 to 250 ng genomic DNA, equivalent to about 30,000 T cell genomes. Purified libraries were measured with a Qubit 3.0 fluorometer, size-checked on a Bioanalyzer 2100, and measured again with the KAPA Library Quantification kit. A separate single-read 150-cycle Illumina NextSeq 550 flow cell was used to sequence each immunoSEQ 96-well plate. On the authors' methods: Because the immunoSEQ output held only junctional sequences and lacked quality scores, the filtering could not match the filtering applied to full-length reads. To assign V/J genes and CDR3, sequences were annotated against IMGT germline references using PyIR, a Python wrapper for IgBLAST v1.9. Any read was removed if the V/J assignment was weak (E-value above 1e-6), the CDR3 was missing, or the read contained stop codons, out-of-frame junctions, or ambiguous translated residues. A V3J clonotype was defined by an identical inferred V gene, J gene, and CDR3 amino acid sequence. To compute the percentage overlap between repertoires, the number of shared unique clonotypes was divided by the size of the smaller repertoire. Three approaches were used to assess repertoire richness: RTK rarefaction, the Chao1 estimator, and Recon v2.1 estimates of unobserved clonotypes. Generation probabilities for all TCRbeta clonotypes obtained by the gDNA method from a handful of donors were computed using OLGA. The table was pulled from immuneACCESS by TCRdb, which kept in-frame rearrangements only. Such tables lose some clones; where checked, under half of the loss comes from unresolved V genes, and the rest has no known cause. That table supplies the V and J calls and clone size; D and trimming were determined from the DNA. The sample table contains over 1.5 million clones; only one count was recorded for roughly 98% of them. About 0.45% of the sample comes from the top ten.

Donors were healthy HIV-negative adults with no recently reported acute infections or vaccinations. All donors were Caucasian adults living in Nashville, Tennessee, USA. Magnetic negative selection was used to enrich CD4+ T cells, after which naive cells were positively selected on CD45RA and the negative fraction became the memory subset. After blood collection by leukapheresis, PBMCs were isolated using Ficoll-Histopaque density gradient centrifugation and then cryopreserved in the vapor phase of liquid nitrogen. Purity and quantity of every magnetically sorted T cell population were checked by analytical flow cytometry. From each sorted fraction, genomic DNA was isolated and quantified by UV absorbance on a Nanodrop 2000c. Note on this clone: The specificity of this receptor is unknown. Within one base of it there is no much larger clone, and no base qualities were kept.

This TCR was recovered from a man aged 25 to 45 in good health. Sequenced material: naive CD4+ T cells sorted from blood. What this sample's cell subset or site label stands for: CD45RA+ positively selected. The V and J segments used are TRBV5-4 and TRBJ2-7, with TRBD2 identical over 7 junction bases. The DNA sequence is given as TGTGCCAGCAGCCTCGATCAGCGGGACCTCTTGGGGGAGCAGTACTTC. This sequence encodes CASSLDQRDLLGEQYF.